This entry lists 24 T cell receptor beta chains sequenced from one sample in a study of CD49a tissue-resident CD8 T cells in human skin. Sequencing was performed with immunoSEQ multiplex PCR; in TCRdb, only in-frame clones are kept and a portion is missing. The table includes around 130 clones, just over 65% detected once. Material: CD103+ CD49a- CD8+ T cells sorted from skin epidermis. The receptors were sampled from a human donor in good health.

This clone was observed a single time. CDR3 bases: TGTGCCAGCAGTTTAGGGACTTACCAGAGCTCCTACAATGAGCAGTTCTTC. The encoded protein is CASSLGTYQSSYNEQFF. V gene TRBV27 combines with J gene TRBJ2-1; perhaps TRBD2 as D (6 bases). Germline CDR1 MNHEY, CDR2 SMNVEV (reference sequence). V was shortened by 2 bases and J by 0 bases, with 14 bases between the two germline ends. CDR3 length: 17 residues.

The rearrangement links TRBV5-6 to TRBJ1-1, with D unresolved. V lost 0 bases and J lost 8, with 11 bases in between. This CDR3 is 13 amino acids long. The germline CDR1 and CDR2 sequences are SGHDT and YYEEEE. Here the CDR3 DNA reads TGTGCCAGCAGCTTGGCACCTGCGAGGGAAGCTTTCTTT. Encoded protein: CASSLAPAREAFF.

This clone appeared a few times. The chain joins TRBV28 to TRBJ2-5; D is ambiguous. The CDR3 contains 13 residues. From germline, CDR1 is MDHEN and CDR2 SYDVKM. V was trimmed by 5 bases and J by 7 bases, leaving 14 bases between them. The CDR3 bases are TGTGCCAGCAGTCCCGGTCCAAGTGGGACCCAGTACTTC. This codes for CASSPGPSGTQYF. Supplemented by reference TRBV28 and TRBJ2-5, the full variable domain reads DVKVTQSSRYLVKRTGEKVFLECVQDMDHENMFWYRQDPGLGLRLIYFSYDVKMKEKGDIPEGYSVSREKKERFSLILESASTNQTSMYLCASSPGPSGTQYFGPGTRLLVL.

V gene TRBV5-1 combines with J gene TRBJ2-3, with TRBD2 as a possible D gene (5 bases). The germline CDR1 and CDR2 sequences are SGHRS and YFSETQ. Trimming cost V 4 bases and J 3 bases, with 21 bases left between them. CDR3 length: 17 amino acids. In nucleotides, the CDR3 is TGCGCCAGCAGCCAAGAGGGCTCTGGTTTTTTTACAGATACGCAGTATTTT. It codes for CASSQEGSGFFTDTQYF.

J is TRBJ2-7 and V is TRBV7-8, with 10 nucleotides matching TRBD2. With 8 bases clipped from V and 6 bases from J, the junction kept 16 bases outside the gene matches. This CDR3 has 16 amino acids. Germline V gene lookup returns CDR1 SGHVS and CDR2 FQNEAQ. The DNA of the CDR3 is TGTGCCAGCGGAGGAGCGGGAGGGCCGAACTGGCTCGAGCAGTACTTC. It is translated as CASGGAGGPNWLEQYF.

This rearrangement joins TRBV27 to TRBJ2-2, with TRBD1 matching 9 bases. CDR3 size: 15 residues. V was clipped by 6 bases and J by 5 bases; unmatched bases: 7. Per germline, CDR1 MNHEY and CDR2 SMNVEV (reference sequence). CDR3 sequence: CASRIQGATTGELFF. The CDR3 DNA reads as TGTGCCAGCAGAATACAGGGGGCGACGACCGGGGAGCTGTTTTTT.

The chain recombines TRBV6-5 with TRBJ2-5, with D perhaps matching TRBD1 (6 bases). V was pared by 6 bases and J by 2 bases, with 16 bases between. This CDR3 contains 15 residues. Germline assignment: CDR1 MNHEY and CDR2 SVGAGI. CDR3 region: CASSQPSTGQETQYF. CDR3 in DNA: TGTGCCAGCAGCCAACCCTCGACAGGTCAAGAGACCCAGTACTTC.

The V gene is TRBV7-3, the J gene TRBJ2-5; 7 bases align to TRBD2. V was pared by 3 bases and J by 4 bases, with 5 bases of the junction left unmatched. The CDR3 is 14 amino acids. CDR1 and CDR2 (germline): SGHTA, FQGTGA. In DNA form, the CDR3 reads TGTGCCAGCAGCTTGGGAGGGATTGCAGAGACCCAGTACTTC. Its translation is CASSLGGIAETQYF. The full variable domain, completed using reference TRBV7-3 and TRBJ2-5, is GAGVSQTPSNKVTEKGKYVELRCDPISGHTALYWYRQSLGQGPEFLIYFQGTGAADDSGLPNDRFFAVRPEGSVSTLKIQRTERGDSAVYLCASSLGGIAETQYFGPGTRLLVL.

This rearrangement joins TRBV7-6 to TRBJ2-3; 10 nucleotides line up with TRBD2. Germline values: CDR1 SGHVS, CDR2 FNYEAQ. J was trimmed by 2 bases and V by 1 base; bases with no gene match: 6. The CDR3 has 17 amino acids. The CDR3 sequence is CASSLGLAGAVTDTQYF. The CDR3 nucleotides are TGTGCCAGCAGCTTAGGGCTAGCGGGGGCCGTCACAGATACGCAGTATTTT.

The chain carries TRBV5-6 and TRBJ2-1; 11 positions agree with TRBD1. J gave up 16 bases and V 7 bases, and 4 bases lay outside the gene matches. The CDR3 covers 10 residues. Germline CDR1 SGHDT, CDR2 YYEEEE. The CDR3 sequence: CASGQGARFF. The CDR3, as DNA: TGTGCCAGCGGACAGGGGGCGAGATTCTTC.

The chain is built from TRBV7-6 and TRBJ1-5, with D uncertain. This CDR3 spans 15 amino acids. Germline V gene lookup returns CDR1 SGHVS and CDR2 FNYEAQ. Trimming removed 1 base at V and 11 bases at J, with 18 bases between. The CDR3 protein is CASSLVPYGGLAQHF. CDR3 nucleotides: TGTGCCAGCAGCTTAGTCCCATATGGAGGCTTGGCCCAGCATTTT.

A word on this clone: A read error may account for a junction end that differs from germline. The chain links TRBV13 to TRBJ2-6; TRBD1 is a possible D gene (5 bases). Germline lookup yields CDR1 PRHDT and CDR2 FYEKMQ (reference sequence). The CDR3 is 18 amino acids. This chain's CDR3 is CASSTRQLRQSRANVLTF. The CDR3 region has the DNA TGTGCCAGCAGCACCCGACAGCTGAGACAAAGTCGGGCTAACGTCCTGACTTTC.

V usage is TRBV19 and J usage is TRBJ2-7; 10 bases map to TRBD2. Germline-derived CDR1 and CDR2 are LNHDA and SQIVND (reference sequence). The CDR3 spans 15 residues. V lost 7 bases, J lost 3 bases, and 9 bases stayed unmatched. CDR3 nucleotides: TGTGCCAGTACCCTAGCGGGAGTGTCTCTCTACGAGCAGTACTTC. Translated: CASTLAGVSLYEQYF.

This chain connects TRBV28 to TRBJ2-1; D perhaps matches TRBD2 (6 bases). V was shortened by 1 base and J by 0 bases, with 28 bases between the two germline ends. Germline loops: CDR1 MDHEN, CDR2 SYDVKM. This CDR3 is built from 22 residues. CDR3 region: CASSLSAAVPGLGLSSYNEQFF. The CDR3 nucleotides read TGTGCCAGCAGTTTATCCGCGGCTGTCCCGGGACTCGGTTTAAGCTCCTACAATGAGCAGTTCTTC.

There are a few counts of this clone. V usage is TRBV5-4 and J usage is TRBJ2-7, with 8 bases lining up with TRBD2. V lost 3 bases to trimming and J lost 3 bases; unmatched junction nucleotides: 11. Germline CDR1 reads SGHNT; CDR2 reads YYREEE (reference sequence). The CDR3 has 16 residues. The CDR3 sequence: CASSSDGAGGLYEQYF. The CDR3 DNA reads TGTGCCAGCAGCTCAGATGGGGCGGGGGGTCTCTACGAGCAGTACTTC.

This rearrangement joins TRBV27 to TRBJ2-2; maybe TRBD1 (5 bases). V lost 7 bases, J lost 0 bases, and 24 bases lay in between. From germline, CDR1 is MNHEY and CDR2 SMNVEV (reference sequence). The CDR3 sequence is 19 residues long. This CDR3 is CASTYSTLPTEANTGELFF. CDR3 in DNA: TGTGCCAGCACGTACAGTACCCTCCCGACAGAAGCGAACACCGGGGAGCTGTTTTTT.

This clone has only one observation. Here the CDR3 DNA reads TGTGCCAGCAGTGACAACAGGGGCCCAGTACATGGCTACACCTTC. This translates into CASSDNRGPVHGYTF. The J gene is TRBJ1-2, the V gene TRBV2; TRBD1 agrees at 7 bases. V shed 3 bases, J shed 6 bases, and the junction held 10 bases outside the gene matches. Germline CDR1 SNHLY, CDR2 FYNNEI. The CDR3 extends over 15 amino acids.

This clone was found once. J is TRBJ2-3 and V is TRBV9; TRBD2 is a possible D gene (6 bases). This CDR3 has 15 amino acids. Trimming left V 3 bases short and J 2 bases short, with 13 bases between. The germline V gene encodes CDR1 SGDLS and CDR2 YYNGEE. The chain's CDR3 is CASSATSFLTDTQYF. The CDR3, as DNA: TGTGCCAGCAGCGCCACTAGCTTCCTCACAGATACGCAGTATTTT. The whole variable domain, filled in from reference TRBV9 and TRBJ2-3, reads DSGVTQTPKHLITATGQRVTLRCSPRSGDLSVYWYQQSLDQGLQFLIQYYNGEERAKGNILERFSAQQFPDLHSELNLSSLELGDSALYFCASSATSFLTDTQYFGPGTRLTVL.

The chain couples TRBV2 to TRBJ1-2; 9 bases fit TRBD2. Matching the DNA end better, TRBJ2-7 makes the J call doubtful. CDR1 and CDR2 (germline): SNHLY, FYNNEI. This CDR3 region has 15 residues. The CDR3: CASTLTSGLSYEQYF. DNA for the CDR3: TGTGCCAGCACCCTTACTAGCGGGCTCTCCTACGAGCAGTACTTC.

V is TRBV6-5 and J is TRBJ2-2, with D possibly TRBD2 on 5 matching bases. The germline V gene has CDR1 MNHEY and CDR2 SVGAGI. This CDR3 has 14 residues. V lost 0 bases and J 8 bases, leaving 10 bases between the germline ends. This CDR3 is CASSYSTRRGELFF. In nucleotides, the CDR3 is TGTGCCAGCAGTTACTCAACCCGGAGGGGGGAGCTGTTTTTT.

CDR3 sequence reads: CASSGGLAGDSEQFF. In DNA form, the CDR3 reads TGTGCCAGCAGCGGGGGACTAGCGGGAGACAGCGAGCAGTTCTTC. This sequence joins TRBV5-6 and TRBJ2-1; 14 nucleotides match TRBD2. This CDR3 spans 15 amino acids. Trimming at V came to 4 bases and at J to 10 bases, leaving 7 bases not matched to a gene. CDR1 and CDR2 from the germline V gene are SGHDT and YYEEEE.

This clone showed up just once. The V and J genes are TRBV19 and TRBJ1-5; D remains unclear. The CDR3 length is 15 residues. The germline V and J ends were trimmed by 2 bases and 0 bases, with 8 bases remaining between them. The V gene's germline CDR1 is LNHDA and CDR2 SQIVND (reference sequence). The CDR3 reads CASSIIRYSNQPQHF. In DNA, the CDR3 is TGTGCCAGTAGTATAATCAGGTATAGCAATCAGCCCCAGCATTTT.

By proportion, this clone is hyperexpanded. J is TRBJ2-7 and V is TRBV6-5, with TRBD1 matching over 9 bases. CDR1 and CDR2 (germline): MNHEY, SVGAGI. This CDR3 contains 13 residues. This CDR3 reads CATGTGPSYEQYF. CDR3 bases: TGTGCTACAGGGACAGGGCCCTCCTACGAGCAGTACTTC.

The J gene is TRBJ2-5, the V gene TRBV27, with D possibly matching TRBD1 (5 bases). The CDR3 length is 15 residues. V was clipped by 5 bases and J by 3 bases, with 16 bases between them. Germline values: CDR1 MNHEY, CDR2 SMNVEV (reference sequence). CDR3 in amino acids: CASSPDTGGEETQYF. CDR3 sequence (DNA): TGTGCCAGCAGTCCGGACACGGGTGGAGAAGAGACCCAGTACTTC.